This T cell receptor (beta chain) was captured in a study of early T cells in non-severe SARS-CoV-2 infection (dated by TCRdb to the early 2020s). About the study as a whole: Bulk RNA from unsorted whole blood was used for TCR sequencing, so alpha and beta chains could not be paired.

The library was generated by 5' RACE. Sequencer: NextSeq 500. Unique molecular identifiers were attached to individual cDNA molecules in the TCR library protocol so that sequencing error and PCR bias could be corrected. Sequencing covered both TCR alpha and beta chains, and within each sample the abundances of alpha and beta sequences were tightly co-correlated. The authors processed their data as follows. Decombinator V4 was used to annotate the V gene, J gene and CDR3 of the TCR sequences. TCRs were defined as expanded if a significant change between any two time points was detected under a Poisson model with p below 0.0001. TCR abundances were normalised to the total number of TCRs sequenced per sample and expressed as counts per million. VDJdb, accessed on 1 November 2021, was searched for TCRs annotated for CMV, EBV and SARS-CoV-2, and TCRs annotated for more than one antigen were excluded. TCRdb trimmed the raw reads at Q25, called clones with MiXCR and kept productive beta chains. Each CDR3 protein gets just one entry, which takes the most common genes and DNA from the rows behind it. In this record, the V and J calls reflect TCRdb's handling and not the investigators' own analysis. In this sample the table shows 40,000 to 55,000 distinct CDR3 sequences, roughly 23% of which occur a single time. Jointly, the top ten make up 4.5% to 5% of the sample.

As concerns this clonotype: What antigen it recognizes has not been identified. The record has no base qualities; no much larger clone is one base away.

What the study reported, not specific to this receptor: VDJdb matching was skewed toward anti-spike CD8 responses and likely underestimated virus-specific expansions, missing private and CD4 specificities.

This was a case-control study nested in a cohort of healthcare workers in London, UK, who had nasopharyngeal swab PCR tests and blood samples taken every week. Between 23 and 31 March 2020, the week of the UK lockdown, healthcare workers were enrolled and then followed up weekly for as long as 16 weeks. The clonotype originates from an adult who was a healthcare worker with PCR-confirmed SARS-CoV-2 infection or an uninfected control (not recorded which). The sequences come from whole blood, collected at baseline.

The DNA sequence reads TGTGCCAGCAGGCCCGGGACAGGGGCCTACAATGAGCAGTTCTTC. Its product reads: CASRPGTGAYNEQFF. This chain joins TRBV6-5 to TRBJ2-1; 10 nucleotides in the junction match TRBD1. There are 15 amino acids in the CDR3, from cysteine to phenylalanine inclusive. The CDR3 DNA has 45 bases and is translated from base 1. The germline V gene specifies MNHEY as CDR1 and SVGAGI as CDR2. Compared with germline, V lacks 6 bases and J lacks 2 bases; bases without a gene match: 4.